Shown below are 4 T cell receptor beta chains from a single sample sequenced in a study of identical twins. TCRdb re-derived calls from the 5' RACE reads in MiXCR, one entry per CDR3 protein. The table shows around 240,000 distinct CDR3 sequences, with 8% to 11% occurring only once. The sample was memory T cells sorted from blood. Receptors were obtained from a man in his forties or fifties in good health.

This clonotype was recorded at least ten times. The V call is TRBV25-1, the J call TRBJ2-5; 10 nucleotides agree with TRBD1. Germline CDR1 is MGHDK and CDR2 is SYGVNS. CDR3 size: 15 residues. With V trimmed by 3 bases and J by 5 bases, 6 bases remained unmatched. The CDR3 spells CASSDDRGPGETQYF. The DNA of the CDR3 is TGTGCCAGCAGTGATGACAGGGGGCCGGGTGAGACCCAGTACTTC.

There are many counts of this clonotype. The J gene is TRBJ2-1, the V gene TRBV5-5, with unresolved D. V was shortened by 0 bases and J by 10 bases, with 8 bases between the two germline ends. The CDR3 runs 12 residues. Germline V CDR1 and CDR2: SGHKS, YYEKEE (reference sequence). CDR3 amino acids: CASSLGHGEQFF. Written as DNA, the CDR3 is TGTGCCAGCAGCTTGGGCCACGGGGAGCAGTTCTTC.

This clonotype has a count of ten or more. The J gene is TRBJ2-7, the V gene TRBV5-1, with D unresolved. V was trimmed by 4 bases and J by 4 bases, leaving 18 bases between them. The CDR3 contains 15 residues. Germline CDR1 SGHRS, CDR2 YFSETQ. The chain's CDR3 is CASSHSDPTQYEQYF. The DNA of the CDR3 is TGCGCCAGCAGCCACTCGGACCCTACGCAATACGAGCAGTACTTC.

The J gene is TRBJ2-2, the V gene TRBV5-1; no clear D gene. The V gene's germline CDR1 is SGHRS and CDR2 YFSETQ. The V end was cut by 1 base, the J end by 1 base, with 5 bases between. This CDR3 comprises 14 residues. As DNA, the CDR3 is TGCGCCAGCAGCTTGAGGCTGAACACCGGGGAGCTGTTTTTT. This codes for CASSLRLNTGELFF. Variable domain in full (rest from reference TRBV5-1 and TRBJ2-2): KAGVTQTPRYLIKTRGQQVTLSCSPISGHRSVSWYQQTPGQGLQFLFEYFSETQRNKGNFPGRFSGRQFSNSRSEMNVSTLELGDSALYLCASSLRLNTGELFFGEGSRLTVL.